This is a list of T cell receptor beta chains from one sample in a study of early T cells in non-severe SARS-CoV-2 infection. TCRdb reprocessed the 5' RACE reads with MiXCR, giving one entry per CDR3 protein. The sample yields tens of thousands of distinct CDR3 sequences, 13% to 15% seen once. The sequenced sample was whole blood. The receptors were gathered from an adult who was a healthcare worker with PCR-confirmed SARS-CoV-2 infection or an uninfected control (not recorded which). The CDR3 runs from the conserved cysteine through the conserved F or W.

v_gene	j_gene	len	CDR3aa
TRBV7-2	TRBJ2-1	14	CASSPGTVNNEQFF
TRBV9	TRBJ2-2	14	CASSVYANTGELFF
TRBV6-1	TRBJ1-6	13	CASRWTGNSPLHF
TRBV30	TRBJ1-1	11	CAWVTTGRAFF
TRBV7-9	TRBJ2-3	16	CASSPPWGLITDTQYF
TRBV20-1	TRBJ1-2	14	CSARRTDQNYGYTF
TRBV20-1	TRBJ1-5	12	CSARDNSGPQHF
TRBV7-2	TRBJ2-1	15	CASSLDFGLGNEQFF
TRBV27	TRBJ1-4	15	CASSFQRETNEKLFF
TRBV6-5	TRBJ1-5	15	CASSSRGQGHQPQHF
TRBV19	TRBJ2-3	14	CASSIGGWTDTQYF
TRBV12-3/TRBV12-4	TRBJ1-1	14	CASRRTTENTEAFF
TRBV11-2	TRBJ2-2	15	CASSSTGVTTGELFF
TRBV7-3	TRBJ2-1	14	CASSLNPGAREQFF
TRBV11-2	TRBJ1-1	13	CASSSDRNTEAFF
TRBV7-2	TRBJ2-7	15	CASSLGSGVSYEQYF
TRBV29-1	TRBJ2-7	12	CSVEVGGYEQYF
TRBV29-1	TRBJ1-1	13	CSVPTLGNTEAFF
TRBV6-5	TRBJ2-1	15	CASRADRDSYNEQFF
TRBV6-5	TRBJ2-7	16	CASSYSTVGGSYEQYF
TRBV2	TRBJ2-3	15	CASRVERGITDTQYF
TRBV19	TRBJ2-1	15	CASSRDSLSYNEQFF
TRBV10-2	TRBJ2-2	14	CASLGRANTGELFF
TRBV3-1	TRBJ1-1	14	CASSQAPGATEAFF
TRBV20-1	TRBJ2-1	15	CSARHPGSSYNEQFF
TRBV6-2/TRBV6-3	TRBJ1-2	15	CASSSEGRERRGYTF
TRBV20-1	TRBJ2-1	14	CSARPPDRTNEQFF
TRBV6-2/TRBV6-3	TRBJ1-1	15	CASSLPSSGGAEAFF
TRBV7-2	TRBJ2-5	12	CASSSMSRAQYF
TRBV30	TRBJ1-5	12	CACTQGGQPQHF
TRBV27	TRBJ2-1	14	CASSFGGGANEQFF
TRBV7-3	TRBJ2-5	13	CASSPGVQETQYF
TRBV29-1	TRBJ2-2	12	CSVDSTNGELFF
TRBV7-8	TRBJ1-2	15	CASRQGASGYYGYTF
TRBV7-9	TRBJ2-1	13	CASSPDPHNEQFF
TRBV14	TRBJ1-3	16	CASSPGASRSGNTIYF
TRBV30	TRBJ2-7	12	CAWSTTGYEQYF
TRBV7-8	TRBJ2-5	16	CASSLAGKTVGETQYF
TRBV19	TRBJ2-1	16	CASSSPSSGGDNEQFF
TRBV2	TRBJ1-2	13	CASSEDGFYGYTF
TRBV3-1	TRBJ2-5	22	CASSQEPGTGAELRLYQETQYF
TRBV27	TRBJ1-5	16	CASSSGSGLNNQPQHF
TRBV19	TRBJ2-3	14	CASSYGLATDTQYF
TRBV20-1	TRBJ2-5	16	CSARDPSGDGTETQYF